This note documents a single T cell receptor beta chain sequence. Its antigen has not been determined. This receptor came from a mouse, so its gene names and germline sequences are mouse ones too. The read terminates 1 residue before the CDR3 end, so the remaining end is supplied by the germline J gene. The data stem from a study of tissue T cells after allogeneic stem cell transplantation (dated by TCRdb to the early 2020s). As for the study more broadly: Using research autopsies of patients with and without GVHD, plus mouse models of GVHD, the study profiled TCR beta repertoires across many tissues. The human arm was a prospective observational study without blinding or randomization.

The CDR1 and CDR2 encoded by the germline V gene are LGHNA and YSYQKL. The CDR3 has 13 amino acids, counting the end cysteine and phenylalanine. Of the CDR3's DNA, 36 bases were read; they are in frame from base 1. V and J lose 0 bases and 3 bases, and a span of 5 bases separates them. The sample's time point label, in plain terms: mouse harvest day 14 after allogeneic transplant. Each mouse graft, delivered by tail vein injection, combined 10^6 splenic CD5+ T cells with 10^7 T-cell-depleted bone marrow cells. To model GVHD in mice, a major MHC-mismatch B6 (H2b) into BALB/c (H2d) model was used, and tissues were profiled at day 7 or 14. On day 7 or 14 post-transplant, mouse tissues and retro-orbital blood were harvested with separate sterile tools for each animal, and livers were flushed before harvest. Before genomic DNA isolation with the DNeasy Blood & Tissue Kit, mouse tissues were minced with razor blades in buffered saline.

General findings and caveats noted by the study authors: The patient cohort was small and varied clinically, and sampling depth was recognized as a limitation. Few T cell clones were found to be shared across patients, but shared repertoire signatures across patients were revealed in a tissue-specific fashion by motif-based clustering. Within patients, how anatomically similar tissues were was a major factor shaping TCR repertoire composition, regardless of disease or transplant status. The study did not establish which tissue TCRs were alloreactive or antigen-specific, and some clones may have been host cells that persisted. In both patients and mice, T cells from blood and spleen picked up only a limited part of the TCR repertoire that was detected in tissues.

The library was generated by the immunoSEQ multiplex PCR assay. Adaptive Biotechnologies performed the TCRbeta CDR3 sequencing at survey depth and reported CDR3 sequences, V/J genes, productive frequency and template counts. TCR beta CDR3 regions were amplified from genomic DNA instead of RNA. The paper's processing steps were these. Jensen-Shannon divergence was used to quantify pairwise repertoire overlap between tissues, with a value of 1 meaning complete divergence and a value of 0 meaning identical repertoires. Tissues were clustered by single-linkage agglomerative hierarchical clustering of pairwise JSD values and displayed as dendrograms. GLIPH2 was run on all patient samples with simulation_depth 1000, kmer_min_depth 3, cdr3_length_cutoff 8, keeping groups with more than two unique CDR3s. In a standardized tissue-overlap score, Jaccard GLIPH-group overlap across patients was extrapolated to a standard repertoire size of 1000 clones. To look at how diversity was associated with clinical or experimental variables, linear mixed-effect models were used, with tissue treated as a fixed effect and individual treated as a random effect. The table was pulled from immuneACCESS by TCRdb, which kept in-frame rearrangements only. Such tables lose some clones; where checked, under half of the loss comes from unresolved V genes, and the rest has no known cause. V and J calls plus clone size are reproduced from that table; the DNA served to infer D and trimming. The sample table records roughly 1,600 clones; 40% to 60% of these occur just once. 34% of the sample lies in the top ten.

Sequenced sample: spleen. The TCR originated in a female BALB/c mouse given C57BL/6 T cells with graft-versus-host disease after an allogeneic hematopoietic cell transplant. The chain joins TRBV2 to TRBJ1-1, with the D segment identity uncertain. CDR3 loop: CASSQDRDTEVFF. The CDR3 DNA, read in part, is TGTGCCAGCAGCCAAGATAGAGACACAGAAGTCTTC.